The sequence of this T cell receptor (beta chain) was determined in a study of CD8 T cells in Susac syndrome (dated by TCRdb to the late 2010s). Regarding the research as a whole: The study used repertoire sequencing to test whether antigen drove CD8+ T cell activation and differentiation in Susac syndrome. CD8+ T cell repertoire clonality was compared between more than 9 healthy donors, roughly 14 Susac syndrome patients and 15 multiple sclerosis patients.

General findings and caveats noted by the study authors: The study acknowledged that relatively few individuals were included in the TCR sequencing and HLA analysis.

RNA was extracted using the RNeasy kit, and roughly 0.45 to 1 ug of the RNA was reverse transcribed with random hexamers. The immunoSEQ multiplex PCR assay, which covers 54 Vbeta and 13 Jbeta segments, was used to amplify TCR beta CDR3 regions. Bias from PCR amplification was corrected by using a synthetic template baseline for primer optimization and for computational correction. Per the original workflow: Reads were annotated to V, D and J genes per IMGT and analyzed with immunoSEQ Analyzer, keeping only productive sequences. Clonality was computed as one minus Shannon entropy normalized by log2 of the number of productive unique sequences. For each patient and control, public and private clones were evaluated among the 100 most prevalent clones. Susac-specific clones were defined as absent from healthy and MS cohorts, roughly 1,100 published viral clones and other ImmuneACCESS disease sequences. Clones were called with MiXCR by TCRdb after fastp trimmed the public reads at Q25, and only in-frame beta chains were retained. Each CDR3 protein gets just one entry, which takes the most common genes and DNA from the rows behind it. For this entry, the V and J calls and clone size follow TCRdb and not the study's own pipeline. A total of hundreds of thousands of distinct CDR3 sequences appear in this sample, 89% of them only once. The ten largest clones add up to less than 0.2% of the sample.

Peripheral blood CD8+ and CD4+ T cells from healthy donors, Susac syndrome patients and multiple sclerosis patients were profiled by high-throughput TCR beta sequencing. Treatment-naive patients with stable or active relapsing-remitting disease fulfilling revised McDonald criteria were used as multiple sclerosis controls. Bulk CD8+ and CD4+ T cells were purified magnetically by negative isolation, whereas CD8+ TEMRA cells were enriched by FACS. Blood was collected in EDTA tubes and processed within 24 hours, with PBMCs isolated through density gradient centrifugation. PBMCs intended for TCR sequencing were cryopreserved in liquid nitrogen and were subsequently thawed in a 37 degrees C water bath. The sorted or isolated CD4+, CD8+ and CD8+ TEMRA cells had a purity of 90% or higher. The germline V gene encodes CDR1 SGHTA and CDR2 FQGNSA. Trimming removed 3 bases from V and 4 bases from J, leaving 10 bases between the germline ends. Taken from cysteine to phenylalanine, the CDR3 has 13 residues. Only the CDR3 part of the read is kept: 39 bases, read in frame from the first base.

This clonotype was seen a few times. Its antigen remains unidentified. No much larger clone is present one base from it, and per-base qualities are unavailable. The receptor comes from a human donor with multiple sclerosis. The sample comprised CD8+ T cells from PBMCs. The V gene is TRBV7-2 and the J gene is TRBJ2-7; the D region possibly corresponds to TRBD2 (5 bases align). The base sequence is TGTGCCAGCAGCTTCCCTCCGGGGTACGAGCAGTACTTC. Translated, it gives CASSFPPGYEQYF.